This T cell receptor beta chain appears in the sequencing data of a study of cytomegalovirus exposure and HLA in healthy donors. Study information: From 190 million or so T cells, an earlier analysis saw 100 million to 140 million unique TCR beta sequences.

Findings of the study overall: Later analysis indicated greater clonal expansion among HLA-associated TCR beta chains than among equally common other chains. An assumption of roughly uniform sequencing depth across donors underlay the presence/absence analyses. An analysis done earlier found most TCR beta V segments productive about 87% or about 30% of the time.

A note on this clone: Its specificity is unknown.

Both 60 Vbeta primers and 13 Jbeta primers went into the PCR. Assay used: immunoSEQ multiplex PCR; TCRdb lists only in-frame clones, some missing. The sample holds around 90,000 clones; about 68% are singletons and the top ten take roughly 2.1%. The sequenced sample consisted of PBMCs. The TCR was taken from a human donor in good health.

The DNA of the CDR3 is TGTGCCTGGATACAGGGGTATTATGGCTACACCTTC. Translating gives CAWIQGYYGYTF. The chain has TRBV30 and TRBJ1-2, with 7 bases matching TRBD1. The length of the CDR3 is 12 residues. With 4 bases clipped from V and 5 bases from J, the junction kept 4 bases outside the gene matches. Per the germline V gene, CDR1 is GTSNPN and CDR2 is SVGIG (reference sequence).